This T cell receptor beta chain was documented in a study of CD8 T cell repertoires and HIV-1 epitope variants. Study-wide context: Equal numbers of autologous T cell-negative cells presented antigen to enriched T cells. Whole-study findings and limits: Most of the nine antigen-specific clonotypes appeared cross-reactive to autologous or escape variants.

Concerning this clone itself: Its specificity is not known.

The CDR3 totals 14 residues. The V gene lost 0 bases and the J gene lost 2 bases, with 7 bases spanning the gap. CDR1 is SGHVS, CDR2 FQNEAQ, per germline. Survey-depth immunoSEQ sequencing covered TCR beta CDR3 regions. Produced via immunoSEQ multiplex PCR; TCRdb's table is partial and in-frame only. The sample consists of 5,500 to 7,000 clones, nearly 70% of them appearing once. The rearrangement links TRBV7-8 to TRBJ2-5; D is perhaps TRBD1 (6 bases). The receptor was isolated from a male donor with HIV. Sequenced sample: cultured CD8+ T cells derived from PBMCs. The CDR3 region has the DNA TGTGCCAGCAGCTTAGCTGACAGGCAAGAGACCCAGTACTTC. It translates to CASSLADRQETQYF.